These T cell receptor beta chains were read from a single sample in a study of blood T cells in healthy people across ages. TCRdb recomputed calls from the 5' RACE reads with MiXCR, one row per CDR3 protein. Of about 1.5 million distinct CDR3 sequences listed, 42% are singletons. The sequenced material came from blood. These receptors were taken from a woman under 30 in good health. Both conserved end residues are trimmed from each CDR3. The order of the fields is V gene, CDR3 protein.

TRBV9 ASSVRPGATEAF
TRBV5-1 ASSLTDSVYEQY
TRBV6-2/TRBV6-3 ASSWIDRVGTDTQY
TRBV20-1 SASLRGLASEQY
TRBV7-2 ASSLQGRNTEAF
TRBV28 ASSSRGLTDTQY
TRBV19 ASNPGLGIYNEQF
TRBV20-1 SASTGWAKNIQY
TRBV5-1 ASSLDGDRIIYGYT
TRBV7-9 ASSWAGLSYEQY
TRBV7-9 ASRLPGRVQEAF
TRBV12-3/TRBV12-4 ASSRRGGQAPETQY
TRBV6-1 ASSDFGTGPIGEQF
TRBV6-2/TRBV6-3 ASSKVGETQY
TRBV4-3 ASSQSLLPGLAGEEQY
TRBV12-3/TRBV12-4 ASSLSSGGGTDTQY
TRBV19 ASRTSGGLIDTQY
TRBV28 ASSSAPSAGTDTQY
TRBV7-9 ASSTGFHGAF
TRBV7-9 ASSQLAGADTQY
TRBV28 ASSSYPGREGQRSYEQY
TRBV12-3/TRBV12-4 ASSKTSGYGYT
TRBV4-3 ASSQDLGAGPQH
TRBV4-3 ASSLTVDSGTDTQY
TRBV29-1 SVRAGSVGYT
TRBV28 ASSFLGARDEQY
TRBV6-5 ASSYRGSDTEAF
TRBV3-1 ASSLQGGATEAF
TRBV7-8 ASIWLGEYYNEQF
TRBV20-1 SVSPGQGAGNEQF